A single TCR beta chain is shown here with its context. Its matching antigen is unknown. At one boundary the junction diverges from the germline segment, which might be a read error. This PCR relied on a set of 60 Vbeta primers and 13 Jbeta primers. The repertoire was sequenced with immunoSEQ multiplex PCR; TCRdb's copy has only in-frame clones and lacks some. The profile shows some 100,000 clones, 70% to 80% of them singletons. The data were taken from a study of cytomegalovirus exposure and HLA in healthy donors. General study points: The study recorded about 150 TCR beta chains that were cytomegalovirus-associated.

This CDR3 comprises 14 residues. Germline CDR1 is MNHEY and CDR2 is SVGAGI. The chain uses TRBV6-5 and TRBJ2-1; D gene ambiguous. Sequences were obtained from PBMCs. The clonotype was recovered from a man aged 50-59 years in good health and CMV-seropositive. The CDR3 region is CASRLRNLYSEQFF. The CDR3 region has the DNA TGTGCCAGCAGATTAAGGAACCTATACAGTGAGCAGTTCTTC.